This T cell receptor (beta chain) was identified during a study of T cells after yellow fever vaccination. Study-wide results and caveats: Though it reached lower strength, the secondary response hit its peak faster, day 5 versus 15.

The sample holds a few counts of this clonotype. Its antigen is unidentified. TCRdb itself ran the 5' RACE reads through MiXCR, one entry per CDR3 protein. The sample holds a few hundred thousand distinct CDR3 sequences, roughly 3.5% seen once. Germline V lookup: CDR1 MNHEY, CDR2 SVGAGI. The CDR3 sequence is 15 residues long. V lost 6 bases and J 2 bases, leaving 17 bases between the germline ends. This chain joins TRBV6-5 and TRBJ2-7, with D tentatively TRBD1 or TRBD2 (6 bases each). The TCR originated in a man aged 18 to 30 who received the YFV17D yellow fever vaccine. The sample in question was PBMCs, obtained on the day of the yellow fever booster vaccination. Written as DNA, the CDR3 is TGTGCCAGCAGGGAGACCCCGGGGGCCCCCTACGAGCAGTACTTC. Its protein is CASRETPGAPYEQYF.